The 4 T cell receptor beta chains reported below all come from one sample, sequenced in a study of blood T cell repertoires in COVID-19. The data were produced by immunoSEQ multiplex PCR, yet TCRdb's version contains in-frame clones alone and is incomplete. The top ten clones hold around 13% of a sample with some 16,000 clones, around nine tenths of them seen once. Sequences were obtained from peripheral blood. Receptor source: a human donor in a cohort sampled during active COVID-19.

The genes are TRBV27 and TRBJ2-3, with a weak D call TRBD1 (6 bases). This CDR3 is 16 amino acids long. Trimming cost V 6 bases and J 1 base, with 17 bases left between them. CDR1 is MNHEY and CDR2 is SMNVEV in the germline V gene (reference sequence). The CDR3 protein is CASSQGFGYGTDTQYF. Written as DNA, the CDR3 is TGTGCCAGCAGCCAGGGGTTCGGGTACGGCACAGATACGCAGTATTTT.

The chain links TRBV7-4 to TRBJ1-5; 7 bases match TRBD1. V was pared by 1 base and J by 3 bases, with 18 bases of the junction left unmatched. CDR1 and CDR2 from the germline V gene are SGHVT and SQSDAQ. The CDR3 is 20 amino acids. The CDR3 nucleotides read TGTGCCAGCAGCTTAGTAGGGGGGCGACAGGGAAGACGGGACAATCAGCCCCAGCATTTT. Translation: CASSLVGGRQGRRDNQPQHF.

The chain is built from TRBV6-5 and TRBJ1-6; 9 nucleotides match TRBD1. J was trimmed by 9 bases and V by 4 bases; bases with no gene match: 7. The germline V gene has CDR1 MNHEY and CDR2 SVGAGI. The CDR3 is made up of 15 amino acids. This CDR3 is CASSSRTGVVSPLHF. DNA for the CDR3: TGTGCCAGCAGTTCCCGGACAGGGGTTGTTTCACCCCTCCACTTT.

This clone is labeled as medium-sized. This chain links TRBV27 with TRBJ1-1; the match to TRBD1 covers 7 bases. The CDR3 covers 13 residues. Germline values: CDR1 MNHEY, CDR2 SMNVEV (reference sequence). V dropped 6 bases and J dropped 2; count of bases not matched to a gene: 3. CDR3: CASRPGGNTEAFF. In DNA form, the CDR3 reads TGTGCCAGCAGACCAGGGGGTAACACTGAAGCTTTCTTT.